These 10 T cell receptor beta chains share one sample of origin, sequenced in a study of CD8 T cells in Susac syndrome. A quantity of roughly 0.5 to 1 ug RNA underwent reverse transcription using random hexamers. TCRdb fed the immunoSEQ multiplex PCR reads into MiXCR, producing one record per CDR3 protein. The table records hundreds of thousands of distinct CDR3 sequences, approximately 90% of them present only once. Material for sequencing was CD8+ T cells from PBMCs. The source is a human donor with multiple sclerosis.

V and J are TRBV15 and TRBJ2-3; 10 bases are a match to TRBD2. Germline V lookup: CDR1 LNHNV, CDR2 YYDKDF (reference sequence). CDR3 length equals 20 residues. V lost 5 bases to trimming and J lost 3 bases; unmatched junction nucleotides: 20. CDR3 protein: CATSEKLGLAERWHTDTQYF. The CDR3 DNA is TGTGCCACCAGCGAAAAACTCGGACTAGCGGAACGTTGGCATACAGATACGCAGTATTTT.

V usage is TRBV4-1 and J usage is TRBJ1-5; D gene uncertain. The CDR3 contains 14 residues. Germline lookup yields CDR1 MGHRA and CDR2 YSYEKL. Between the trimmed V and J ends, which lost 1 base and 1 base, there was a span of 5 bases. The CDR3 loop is CASSQGQSNQPQHF. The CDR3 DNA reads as TGCGCCAGCAGCCAAGGCCAGAGCAATCAGCCCCAGCATTTT.

CDR3 DNA sequence: TGCGCCAGCAGCGAGAATCCCGGGACACCCACAGATACGCAGTATTTT. It is translated as CASSENPGTPTDTQYF. The chain carries TRBV4-1 and TRBJ2-3; tentative D call: TRBD1 (6 bases). Deletions cut 5 bases from V and 2 bases from J, with 17 bases between. Germline lookup yields CDR1 MGHRA and CDR2 YSYEKL. This CDR3 contains 16 residues.

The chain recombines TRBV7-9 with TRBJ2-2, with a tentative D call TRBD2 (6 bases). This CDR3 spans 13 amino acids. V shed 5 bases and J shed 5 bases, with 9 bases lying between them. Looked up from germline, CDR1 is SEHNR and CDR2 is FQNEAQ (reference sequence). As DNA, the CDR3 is TGTGCCAGCAGCCCCCGGGGGACCGGGGAGCTGTTTTTT. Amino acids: CASSPRGTGELFF.

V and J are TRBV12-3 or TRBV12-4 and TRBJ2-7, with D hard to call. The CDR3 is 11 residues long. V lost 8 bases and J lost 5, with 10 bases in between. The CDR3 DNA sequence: TGTGCCAGCGGCGTGGGCCACGAGCAGTACTTC. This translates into CASGVGHEQYF.

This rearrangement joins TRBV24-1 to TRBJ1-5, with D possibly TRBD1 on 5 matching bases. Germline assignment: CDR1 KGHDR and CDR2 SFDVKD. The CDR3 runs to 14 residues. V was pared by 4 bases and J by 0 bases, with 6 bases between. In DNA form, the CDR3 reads TGTGCCACCAGTGAAACAGGTAGCAATCAGCCCCAGCATTTT. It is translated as CATSETGSNQPQHF.

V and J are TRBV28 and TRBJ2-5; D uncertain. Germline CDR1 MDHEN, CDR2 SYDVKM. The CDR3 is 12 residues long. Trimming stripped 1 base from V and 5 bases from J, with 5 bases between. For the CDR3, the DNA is TGTGCCAGCAGTTTATACTCTGAGACCCAGTACTTC. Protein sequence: CASSLYSETQYF.

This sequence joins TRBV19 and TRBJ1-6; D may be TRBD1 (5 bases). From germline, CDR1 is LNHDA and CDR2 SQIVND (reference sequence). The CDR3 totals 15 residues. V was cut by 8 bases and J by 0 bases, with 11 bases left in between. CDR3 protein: CASVKDSSYNSPLHF. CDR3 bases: TGTGCCAGTGTAAAAGACAGCTCCTATAATTCACCCCTCCACTTT.

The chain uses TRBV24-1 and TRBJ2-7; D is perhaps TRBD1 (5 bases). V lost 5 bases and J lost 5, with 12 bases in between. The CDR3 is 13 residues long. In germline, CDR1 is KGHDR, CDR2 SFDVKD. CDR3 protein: CATSVKGADEQYF. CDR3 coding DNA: TGTGCCACCAGTGTAAAAGGGGCAGACGAGCAGTACTTC.

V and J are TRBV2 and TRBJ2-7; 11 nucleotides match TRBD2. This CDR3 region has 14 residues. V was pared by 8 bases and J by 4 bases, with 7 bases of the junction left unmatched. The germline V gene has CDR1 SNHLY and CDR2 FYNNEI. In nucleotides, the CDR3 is TGTGCCAGCGGGGCACTAGCGGGAGTGTACGAGCAGTACTTC. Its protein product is CASGALAGVYEQYF.